Listed here is a single T cell receptor beta chain. This record belongs to a study of blood T cell repertoires in COVID-19. At the level of the study: Acute and convalescent COVID-19 samples came from the United States, Italy and Spain.

Some clones are missing from TCRdb's copy, which holds only in-frame ones; the method was immunoSEQ multiplex PCR. The sample consists of roughly 480,000 clones, 85% to 90% of them appearing once. The germline V gene encodes CDR1 SGHVS and CDR2 FQNEAQ. V lost 1 base and J lost 2; bases outside the gene matches: 4. The CDR3 length is 17 residues. This chain links TRBV7-8 with TRBJ1-4; 10 nucleotides match TRBD1. Specimen: peripheral blood. The receptor's source is a man between 18 and 35 years old with COVID-19, enrolled during active disease. The CDR3 bases are TGTGCCAGCAGCTTAGAGGGACAGGGGCTCACTAATGAAAAACTGTTTTTT. It specifies CASSLEGQGLTNEKLFF. Variable domain in full (rest from reference TRBV7-8 and TRBJ1-4): GAGVSQSPRYKVAKRGQDVALRCDPISGHVSLFWYQQALGQGPEFLTYFQNEAQLDKSGLPSDRFFAERPEGSVSTLKIQRTQQEDSAVYLCASSLEGQGLTNEKLFFGSGTQLSVL.